The 23 T cell receptor beta chains listed next were all sequenced from one sample in a study of T-cell memory formation after mild COVID-19. Each CDR3 protein is one row after TCRdb ran MiXCR on the 5' RACE reads. The sample lists more than 250,000 distinct CDR3 sequences, over 15% seen once, with 20% to 25% in the top ten. Sequencing was done on a sample of PBMCs or a T cell subset sorted from them (not recorded which). These receptors were collected from a man younger than 30 who had mild COVID-19 (a few samples of this study predate the infection). Cell type and time point are not known.

V is TRBV29-1 and J is TRBJ2-7; no clear D gene. CDR3 length: 14 residues. Trimming removed 4 bases from V and 0 bases from J, with 13 bases in between. CDR1 SQVTM and CDR2 ANQGSEA come from the germline V gene. For the CDR3, the DNA is TGCAGCGTTGGTGGAAGGACGGGCTCCTACGAGCAGTACTTC. Amino acids: CSVGGRTGSYEQYF.

This clonotype was seen repeatedly, ten times or more. The germline gene is not matched at one end of the junction; a read error may be the cause. The chain carries TRBV7-7 and TRBJ2-4; 10 bases map to TRBD1. The CDR3 totals 13 residues. Germline CDR1 is SSHAT and CDR2 is FNYEAQ (reference sequence). The CDR3 here is CASSFGTGDIQYF. CDR3 nucleotide sequence: TGTGCTAGCAGCTTCGGGACAGGGGACATTCAGTACTTC.

This chain connects TRBV9 to TRBJ1-6; D is undetermined. The germline gives CDR1 SGDLS, CDR2 YYNGEE. Trimming took off 0 bases at V and 10 bases at J, with 14 bases between the two ends. The CDR3 has 15 residues. The CDR3 coding sequence is TGTGCCAGCAGCGTAGAGGGTAGGGCCTGGTCACCCCTCCACTTT. Protein product: CASSVEGRAWSPLHF.

V usage is TRBV6-2 or TRBV6-3 and J usage is TRBJ2-2; D gene uncertain. The CDR3 extends over 12 amino acids. V lost 4 bases and J lost 6, with 6 bases in between. CDR1 and CDR2 from the germline V gene are MNHEY and SVGEGT. The CDR3 protein is CASSSYPGELFF. CDR3 nucleotides: TGTGCCAGCAGTTCCTATCCCGGGGAGCTGTTTTTT.

The CDR3 region has the DNA TGCGCCAGCAGCTCGGGACTAGCGGGGGACCTCCCCACAGATACGCAGTATTTT. Translated: CASSSGLAGDLPTDTQYF. The chain is built from TRBV5-1 and TRBJ2-3; 14 bases fit TRBD2. The CDR3 totals 18 residues. In germline, CDR1 is SGHRS, CDR2 YFSETQ. V shed 3 bases and J 2 bases; nucleotides not matched to a gene: 8. The full variable domain, completed using reference TRBV5-1 and TRBJ2-3, is KAGVTQTPRYLIKTRGQQVTLSCSPISGHRSVSWYQQTPGQGLQFLFEYFSETQRNKGNFPGRFSGRQFSNSRSEMNVSTLELGDSALYLCASSSGLAGDLPTDTQYFGPGTRLTVL.

This clonotype was seen repeatedly, ten times or more. V usage is TRBV29-1 and J usage is TRBJ2-1; the match to TRBD2 covers 7 bases. The CDR3 loop spans 16 amino acids. Germline V gene sequence: CDR1 SQVTM, CDR2 ANQGSEA. Unmatched junction bases numbered 13, after V lost 3 bases and J lost 5 bases. This CDR3 reads CSVEKGRGFPNNEQFF. CDR3 sequence (DNA): TGCAGCGTTGAGAAGGGGCGGGGGTTCCCCAACAATGAGCAGTTCTTC.

This clonotype came up many times. This rearrangement joins TRBV5-4 to TRBJ2-3, with 7 bases lining up with TRBD1. This CDR3 spans 15 amino acids. V lost 0 bases to trimming and J lost 2 bases; unmatched junction nucleotides: 3. Germline CDR1 SGHNT, CDR2 YYREEE (reference sequence). The CDR3 spells CASSLDRGLTDTQYF. CDR3 coding DNA: TGTGCCAGCAGCTTGGACAGGGGCCTCACAGATACGCAGTATTTT.

Only a few counts were recorded for this clonotype. The rearrangement joins TRBV6-5 to TRBJ1-1; D not resolved. The V gene lost 5 bases and the J gene lost 1 base, with 14 bases spanning the gap. This CDR3 has 15 residues. Germline loops: CDR1 MNHEY, CDR2 SVGAGI. This CDR3 is CASSNYIGPNTEAFF. The CDR3 DNA reads TGTGCCAGCAGTAACTACATCGGTCCGAACACTGAAGCTTTCTTT.

The rearrangement links TRBV7-2 to TRBJ2-5, with 9 bases fitting TRBD1. The CDR3 spans 13 residues. Germline V gene lookup returns CDR1 SGHTA and CDR2 FQGNSA. Trimming at V came to 6 bases and at J to 5 bases, leaving 4 bases not matched to a gene. CDR3 nucleotides: TGTGCCAGCAGGAGGGACAGGGCGGAGACCCAGTACTTC. Translated, it gives CASRRDRAETQYF.

This clonotype was observed a handful of times. The rearrangement uses TRBV11-2 and TRBJ1-2, with no clear D. The CDR3 has 11 amino acids. Trimming left V 6 bases short and J 8 bases short, with 10 bases between. Germline values: CDR1 SGHAT, CDR2 FQNNGV. CDR3: CASRTGPGYTF. The CDR3 DNA reads as TGTGCCAGCAGGACGGGTCCCGGCTACACCTTC.

V is TRBV18 and J is TRBJ1-1, with no clear D. V was cut by 1 base and J by 6 bases, with 3 bases left in between. Germline V gives CDR1 KGHSH, CDR2 LQKENI. The CDR3 is 11 amino acids. The CDR3, as DNA: TGTGCCAGCTCACCACTCGCTGAAGCTTTCTTT. Translating it yields CASSPLAEAFF.

The sample holds a few counts of this clonotype. The chain joins TRBV7-2 to TRBJ1-4; D gene unclear. The CDR3 consists of 15 residues. Germline V lookup: CDR1 SGHTA, CDR2 FQGNSA. The V end lost 1 base, the J end lost 4 bases, and 10 bases lay between the germline ends. CDR3 nucleotides: TGTGCCAGCAGCTTAGGTGGGCAGCTTAATGAAAAACTGTTTTTT. It encodes CASSLGGQLNEKLFF. Filled out from reference TRBV7-2 and TRBJ1-4, the complete variable domain reads GAGVSQSPSNKVTEKGKDVELRCDPISGHTALYWYRQSLGQGLEFLIYFQGNSAPDKSGLPSDRFSAERTGGSVSTLTIQRTQQEDSAVYLCASSLGGQLNEKLFFGSGTQLSVL.

This clonotype was seen only a few times. The V call is TRBV7-3, the J call TRBJ2-5; TRBD1 agrees at 7 bases. Germline lookup yields CDR1 SGHTA and CDR2 FQGTGA. CDR3 length: 15 amino acids. Germline trimming cut 3 bases from V and 3 bases from J; bases unmatched to any gene: 7. CDR3 sequence: CASSFAGGLEETQYF. The CDR3 bases are TGTGCCAGCAGCTTCGCAGGGGGTCTGGAAGAGACCCAGTACTTC.

V gene TRBV29-1 combines with J gene TRBJ2-3; 9 nucleotides align to TRBD1. The CDR3 extends over 16 amino acids. The junction had 15 bases not matched to a gene; V was cut back by 6 bases and J by 5 bases. CDR1 is SQVTM, CDR2 ANQGSEA, per germline. CDR3 residues: CSVGPTWTGAGDTQYF. The DNA of the CDR3 is TGCAGCGTGGGCCCGACCTGGACAGGGGCAGGAGATACGCAGTATTTT.

The V call is TRBV9, the J call TRBJ2-3, with a weak D call TRBD2 (6 bases). The CDR3 runs 16 residues. The germline gives CDR1 SGDLS, CDR2 YYNGEE. Trimming stripped 3 bases from V and 2 bases from J, with 16 bases between. CDR3 DNA sequence: TGTGCCAGCAGCGCCATTCCGGGACTCCTCACAGATACGCAGTATTTT. Its protein is CASSAIPGLLTDTQYF.

The chain carries TRBV7-9 and TRBJ2-5; unclear D gene. V was clipped by 3 bases and J by 5 bases, with 16 bases between them. Germline CDR1 and CDR2: SEHNR and FQNEAQ (reference sequence). This CDR3 region has 15 residues. The CDR3 loop is CASSLIPAVRETQYF. The CDR3 nucleotides are TGTGCCAGCAGCTTGATCCCAGCCGTCCGGGAGACCCAGTACTTC.

This clonotype has more than one count but fewer than ten. The V call is TRBV24-1, the J call TRBJ2-5; D may be TRBD1 (5 bases). Trimming took off 7 bases at V and 3 bases at J, with 14 bases between the two ends. Germline CDR1 KGHDR, CDR2 SFDVKD. CDR3 length equals 14 residues. The CDR3 loop is CATSRGPGKETQYF. In DNA form, the CDR3 reads TGTGCCACCAGCCGAGGTCCAGGGAAAGAGACCCAGTACTTC.

The V call is TRBV6-6, the J call TRBJ2-7, with D perhaps matching TRBD1 (5 bases). With 6 bases removed from V and 3 bases from J, the gap between germline ends came to 18 bases. Germline V gene lookup returns CDR1 MNHNY and CDR2 SVGAGI (reference sequence). There are 15 residues in the CDR3. CDR3 sequence reads: CASSRDRAVVYEQYV. CDR3 in DNA: TGTGCCAGCAGCCGAGACAGAGCTGTAGTCTACGAGCAGTACGTC.

The chain recombines TRBV20-1 with TRBJ2-5; possibly TRBD1 for D (6 bases). The CDR3 contains 13 residues. The germline V gene has CDR1 DFQATT and CDR2 SNEGSKA (reference sequence). Trimming cost V 2 bases and J 5 bases, with 12 bases left between them. The CDR3, as DNA: TGCAGTGCTAGAACGGACAGAGGGGAGACCCAGTACTTC. Its translation is CSARTDRGETQYF.

The V call is TRBV7-3, the J call TRBJ2-1, with 7 bases aligning to TRBD1. Germline V CDR1 and CDR2: SGHTA, FQGTGA. The CDR3 has 13 residues. Losses at the gene ends were 4 bases for V and 4 bases for J; bases not matched to a gene: 1. This CDR3 is CASSWGQYNEQFF. CDR3 DNA: TGTGCCAGCAGCTGGGGACAGTACAATGAGCAGTTCTTC.

CDR3 region: CASSQEGGPQYF. CDR3 bases: TGTGCCAGCAGCCAAGAAGGTGGTCCCCAGTACTTC. This sequence joins TRBV3-1 and TRBJ2-5; D not certain. This CDR3 has 12 amino acids. Between the trimmed V and J ends, which lost 0 bases and 9 bases, there was a span of 8 bases. Looked up from germline, CDR1 is LGHDT and CDR2 is YNNKEL (reference sequence).

In its sample, this clonotype was seen a few times. The chain joins TRBV2 to TRBJ2-3; D is undetermined. This CDR3 has 13 residues. Germline loops: CDR1 SNHLY, CDR2 FYNNEI. V was pared by 3 bases and J by 2 bases, with 6 bases between. This chain's CDR3 is CASSDLTTDTQYF. The DNA for the CDR3 is TGTGCCAGCAGTGACTTGACCACAGATACGCAGTATTTT.

This clonotype occurred once. V and J are TRBV5-4 and TRBJ1-1; possibly TRBD1 for D (5 bases). V dropped 1 base and J dropped 1 base, with 11 bases sitting between them. The CDR3 totals 15 residues. Germline V gene data show CDR1 as SGHNT and CDR2 as YYREEE (reference sequence). CDR3 DNA: TGTGCCAGCAGCTTGTATAAGGGGCCGAACACTGAAGCTTTCTTT. Translating gives CASSLYKGPNTEAFF.